A selection of T cell receptor beta chains follows, all from one sample in a study of T cells in Graves' hyperthyroidism and ophthalmopathy. TCRdb recomputed calls from the multiplex PCR reads with MiXCR, one row per CDR3 protein. The sample lists over 500,000 distinct CDR3 sequences, approximately 15% occurring once. The sample was blood. These receptors all stem from a woman in her thirties or forties with Graves' hyperthyroidism. Both conserved end residues are trimmed from each CDR3. Each record gives: V gene, J gene, CDR3 protein.

v_gene: TRBV30
j_gene: TRBJ2-3
CDR3aa: AWSEGTGVEDTQY

v_gene: TRBV6-2/TRBV6-3
j_gene: TRBJ2-7
CDR3aa: ASTPGGLSYERY

v_gene: TRBV12-3/TRBV12-4
j_gene: TRBJ2-1
CDR3aa: ASSFSGVTYNEQF

v_gene: TRBV2
j_gene: TRBJ1-2
CDR3aa: ASNRGYYGYT

v_gene: TRBV18
j_gene: TRBJ1-2
CDR3aa: ASSSPESRIYGYT

v_gene: TRBV28
j_gene: TRBJ2-1
CDR3aa: ASVGPVPYNEQF

v_gene: TRBV5-6
j_gene: TRBJ2-7
CDR3aa: ASSLDSAEQY

v_gene: TRBV28
j_gene: TRBJ2-7
CDR3aa: ASSDKGTGGFERELYEQY

v_gene: TRBV9
j_gene: TRBJ1-1
CDR3aa: ASSLTQVNTEAF

v_gene: TRBV7-9
j_gene: TRBJ2-3
CDR3aa: ASSFLAATDTQY

v_gene: TRBV30
j_gene: TRBJ1-5
CDR3aa: AWDRGGASSNQPQH

v_gene: TRBV29-1
j_gene: TRBJ2-7
CDR3aa: SVDYYEGGEQY

v_gene: TRBV11-2
j_gene: TRBJ1-5
CDR3aa: ASGGGSQPQH

v_gene: TRBV6-1
j_gene: TRBJ2-7
CDR3aa: ASSPVTDKTYEQY

v_gene: TRBV6-2/TRBV6-3
j_gene: TRBJ2-3
CDR3aa: AATSGGATDTQY

v_gene: TRBV28
j_gene: TRBJ1-4
CDR3aa: ASTPFVGPGIEKLF

v_gene: TRBV4-2
j_gene: TRBJ1-2
CDR3aa: ASSQGGGTAINYGYT

v_gene: TRBV20-1
j_gene: TRBJ2-5
CDR3aa: SAPTGYRGTQY

v_gene: TRBV20-1
j_gene: TRBJ2-5
CDR3aa: SARDSQGGTETQY

v_gene: TRBV5-1
j_gene: TRBJ2-3
CDR3aa: ASTLDGHTDTQY

v_gene: TRBV30
j_gene: TRBJ1-5
CDR3aa: ACSKVEGNQPQH

v_gene: TRBV20-1
j_gene: TRBJ2-7
CDR3aa: SVRLTSGRYEQY

v_gene: TRBV5-1
j_gene: TRBJ1-1
CDR3aa: ASSWGDSPNTEAF

v_gene: TRBV29-1
j_gene: TRBJ1-4
CDR3aa: SGRSNEKLF

v_gene: TRBV10-3
j_gene: TRBJ2-7
CDR3aa: AISEPEAGVGEQY

v_gene: TRBV9
j_gene: TRBJ1-5
CDR3aa: ASSVDYNQPQH

v_gene: TRBV5-1
j_gene: TRBJ2-1
CDR3aa: ASSLEWSGTQQF

v_gene: TRBV2
j_gene: TRBJ1-5
CDR3aa: ASRAGNQPQH

v_gene: TRBV2
j_gene: TRBJ2-2
CDR3aa: ASRFDSPTTGELF

v_gene: TRBV29-1
j_gene: TRBJ2-7
CDR3aa: SVPGLRSYEQY

v_gene: TRBV7-2
j_gene: TRBJ2-7
CDR3aa: ASSLTGKSSYEQY

v_gene: TRBV20-1
j_gene: TRBJ2-7
CDR3aa: SSSSLGEQY

v_gene: TRBV19
j_gene: TRBJ1-5
CDR3aa: ASSPTDRGHDSNQPQH

v_gene: TRBV3-1
j_gene: TRBJ2-7
CDR3aa: ASSDTGTVNEQY

v_gene: TRBV7-9
j_gene: TRBJ1-5
CDR3aa: ASSSGGRPQH

v_gene: TRBV12-3/TRBV12-4
j_gene: TRBJ2-4
CDR3aa: ASSGGGGGNIQY

v_gene: TRBV30
j_gene: TRBJ2-1
CDR3aa: AWLPGLVSYNEQF

v_gene: TRBV18
j_gene: TRBJ1-1
CDR3aa: ASSLPGGLNTEAF

v_gene: TRBV20-1
j_gene: TRBJ1-1
CDR3aa: SAREGQASLRTEAF

v_gene: TRBV12-3/TRBV12-4
j_gene: TRBJ2-5
CDR3aa: ASSLKSGETQY

v_gene: TRBV30
j_gene: TRBJ2-1
CDR3aa: AWRRDEQF

v_gene: TRBV6-5
j_gene: TRBJ1-2
CDR3aa: ASSYSGTANYGYT

v_gene: TRBV27
j_gene: TRBJ1-4
CDR3aa: ASSPQGVLEKLF

v_gene: TRBV11-2
j_gene: TRBJ2-7
CDR3aa: ASSLDGRVVSYEQY

v_gene: TRBV9
j_gene: TRBJ1-1
CDR3aa: ASSFLPGQNTEAF